Each of the 2 T cell receptor beta chains below was sequenced from the same sample in a study of Ad26.COV2.S vaccination and SARS-CoV-2 variants (dated by TCRdb to the early 2020s). The method behind the library was the immunoSEQ multiplex PCR assay. TCRdb mirrors the immuneACCESS table, restricted to in-frame sequences. Some clones are absent from its copies; in checked studies, under half trace to an unresolved V gene, and the reason for the others is unknown. The sample data list about 480,000 clones, and around 88% of these were observed just once. The ten largest make up 9.5% to 15% of the sample. The meaning of the sample's treatment or condition label: around 19 received Ad26.COV2.S at low or high dose, single or two shots; five or six received placebo; per-sample allocation not given. Repertoires of vaccine and placebo recipients were sequenced from samples collected on day 63 after the first injection.

Sequences were derived from peripheral blood, sampled in a trial of Ad26.COV2.S vaccine versus placebo. These receptors came from a person aged 18-60 years who received the Ad26.COV2.S COVID-19 vaccine or a placebo.

This chain connects TRBV28 to TRBJ2-1; D call uncertain. CDR1 is MDHEN and CDR2 is SYDVKM in the germline V gene. V shed 8 bases and J shed 4 bases, with 21 bases lying between them. This CDR3 is built from 16 residues. The CDR3 sequence: CASLKPRIPVYNEQFF. In DNA form, the CDR3 reads TGTGCCAGCCTAAAGCCGAGGATCCCAGTTTACAATGAGCAGTTCTTC.

V and J are TRBV5-1 and TRBJ2-6; no definite D call. Trimming took off 2 bases at V and 2 bases at J, with 2 bases between the two ends. The germline V gene has CDR1 SGHRS and CDR2 YFSETQ. This CDR3 comprises 13 residues. CDR3 nucleotides: TGCGCCAGCAGCTTACCTGGGGCCAACGTCCTGACTTTC. The encoded protein is CASSLPGANVLTF.